This TCR beta chain appears in the sequencing data of a study of cytomegalovirus exposure and HLA in healthy donors. It was with 60 Vbeta and 13 Jbeta primers that the PCR ran. The assay was immunoSEQ multiplex PCR, and TCRdb's table has in-frame clones only and misses some. The repertoire holds nearly 110,000 clones, around 70% seen once, with roughly 0.79% in the top ten. This clone was counted a single time. Antigen: not known. Points from the study as a whole: With DRB1 most and HLA-C fewest, TCR association rates differed between HLA loci in a later analysis.

This clonotype originated in a boy aged 5 to 17 in good health and CMV-seronegative. The specimen was PBMCs.

The CDR3 loop reads CSGNTGTTEAFF. In DNA form, the CDR3 reads TGCAGCGGCAACACAGGGACCACTGAAGCTTTCTTT. V is TRBV29-1 and J is TRBJ1-1, with D perhaps TRBD1 (6 bases). The CDR3 runs to 12 residues. Germline assignment: CDR1 SQVTM and CDR2 ANQGSEA. V shed 7 bases and J shed 4 bases, with 13 bases lying between them.